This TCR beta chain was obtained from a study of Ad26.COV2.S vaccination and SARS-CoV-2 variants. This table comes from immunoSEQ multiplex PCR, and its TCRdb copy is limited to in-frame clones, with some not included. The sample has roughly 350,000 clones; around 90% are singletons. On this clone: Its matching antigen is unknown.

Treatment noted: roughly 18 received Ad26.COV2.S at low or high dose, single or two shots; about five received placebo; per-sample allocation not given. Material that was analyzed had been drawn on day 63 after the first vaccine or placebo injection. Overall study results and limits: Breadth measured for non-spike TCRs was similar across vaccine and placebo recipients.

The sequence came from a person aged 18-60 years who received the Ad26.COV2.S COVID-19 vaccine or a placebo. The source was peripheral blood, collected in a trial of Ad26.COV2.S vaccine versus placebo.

CDR3 sequence: CASSLAGTSLILGTDTQYF. The CDR3 DNA reads TGTGCCAGCAGCTTAGCCGGGACTAGTCTGATCCTCGGCACAGATACGCAGTATTTT. This chain links TRBV7-2 with TRBJ2-3; 8 positions match TRBD2. There are 19 residues in the CDR3. The germline V gene encodes CDR1 SGHTA and CDR2 FQGNSA. Trimming removed 0 bases from V and 1 base from J; junction bases left unmatched: 12.